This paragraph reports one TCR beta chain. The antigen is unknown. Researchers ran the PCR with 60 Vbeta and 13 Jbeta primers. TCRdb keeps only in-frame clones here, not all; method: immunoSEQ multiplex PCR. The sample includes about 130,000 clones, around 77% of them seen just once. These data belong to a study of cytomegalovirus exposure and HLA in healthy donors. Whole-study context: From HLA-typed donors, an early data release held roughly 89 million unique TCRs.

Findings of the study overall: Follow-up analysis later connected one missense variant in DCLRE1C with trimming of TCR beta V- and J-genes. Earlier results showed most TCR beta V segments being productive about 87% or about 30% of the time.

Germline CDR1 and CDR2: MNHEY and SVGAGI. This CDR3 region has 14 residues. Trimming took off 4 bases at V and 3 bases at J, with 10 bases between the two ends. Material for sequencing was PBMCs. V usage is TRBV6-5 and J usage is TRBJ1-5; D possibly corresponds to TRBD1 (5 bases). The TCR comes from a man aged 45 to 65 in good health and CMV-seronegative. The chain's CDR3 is CASSSGNSNQPQHF. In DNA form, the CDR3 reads TGTGCCAGCAGTTCAGGGAATTCCAATCAGCCCCAGCATTTT.